Sequencing of this T cell receptor beta chain was carried out in a study of beta chain features in type 1 diabetes. Regarding the study as a whole: Type 1 diabetes patients had moderately but significantly shorter TCRB CDR3s in all four CD4+ subsets.

The study reverse transcribed the entire isolated RNA, so it sequenced expressed TCRB transcripts. TCRdb's copy holds only in-frame clones and misses some; the assay was immunoSEQ multiplex PCR. The sample contains roughly 150,000 clones, 11% of which appear only once. With 5 bases removed from V and 8 bases from J, the gap between germline ends came to 13 bases. The length of the CDR3 is 13 residues. Germline V gives CDR1 SGHAT, CDR2 FQDESV (reference sequence). With respect to this clone: No antigen is known for it.

This sequence was found in a man aged 18 to 30 in good health. V gene TRBV11-1 combines with J gene TRBJ1-5, with no clear D. Specimen: central memory CD4+ T cells from blood. CDR3: CASSLGRLEPQHF. The CDR3 DNA follows: TGTGCCAGCAGCCTTGGACGGCTGGAGCCCCAGCATTTT. The complete variable domain, with remaining parts taken from reference TRBV11-1 and TRBJ1-5, reads EAEVAQSPRYKITEKSQAVAFWCDPISGHATLYWYRQILGQGPELLVQFQDESVVDDSQLPKDRFSAERLKGVDSTLKIQPAELGDSAMYLCASSLGRLEPQHFGDGTRLSIL.